The rows below give T cell receptor beta chains drawn from one sample of a study of T cell repertoires in cytomegalovirus infection. TCRdb independently ran MiXCR on the reads; one entry per CDR3 protein. Of around 250,000 distinct CDR3 sequences listed, approximately 15% are singletons. Material: CD8+ T cells from PBMCs. These receptors were obtained from a human donor in good health (CMV status not recorded). Some clones in this sample may be carry-over from other donors' samples. CDR3s include the opening cysteine and the closing phenylalanine or tryptophan. The D gene is left open where the match is weak. For some rows the clone size is stated as once, few or many, or as a class when expanded; others skip it.

>many|TRBJ2-1|TRBV4-1|TRBD2
TGCGCCAGCAGCCAGGAATTAGCGGGGGGCTACAATGAGCAGTTCTTC
CASSQELAGGYNEQFF
>NA|TRBJ2-7|TRBV12-3/TRBV12-4|NA
TGTGCCAGCAGTCCCCCGGGGAACGAGCAGTACTTC
CASSPPGNEQYF
>NA|TRBJ2-5|TRBV11-2|TRBD2
TGTGCCAGCAGCCCTGCGAGTGACAGCGGGGGAGAAGAGACCCAGTACTTC
CASSPASDSGGEETQYF
>NA|TRBJ2-7|TRBV29-1|TRBD1
TGCAGCGTCGAAATCTCCGGGACAGGTTTCAACTACGAGCAGTACTTC
CSVEISGTGFNYEQYF
>NA|TRBJ2-3|TRBV3-1|NA
TGTGCCAGCAGCCAAGAAGTCCCAGATACGCAGTATTTT
CASSQEVPDTQYF
>NA|TRBJ2-3|TRBV28|NA
TGTGCCAGCACATTCGGGGGGCAGACAGATACGCAGTATTTT
CASTFGGQTDTQYF
>many|TRBJ1-5|TRBV6-2/TRBV6-3|NA
TGTGCCAGCAGCCACGGTTCAGGAGGCCAGTGGCCCCAGCATTTT
CASSHGSGGQWPQHF
>few|TRBJ1-2|TRBV6-1|TRBD1
TGTGCCAGCAGCTCACCGGGACAGGGGGCTGAGATGTTCGGCTACACCTTC
CASSSPGQGAEMFGYTF
>NA|TRBJ1-1|TRBV5-1|TRBD1
TGCGCCAGCAGGGAGATTGCCGGGACAGGGCATCGTAGCACTGAAGCTTTCTTT
CASREIAGTGHRSTEAFF
>few|TRBJ2-3|TRBV20-1|TRBD2
TGCAGTGCTCAGGACAGGGAACTAGCGGGGGGCACAGATACGCAGTATTTT
CSAQDRELAGGTDTQYF
>few|TRBJ1-5|TRBV6-1|NA
TGTGCCAGCACCGGCGGCATCCTGAGGGGCAATCAGCCCCAGCATTTT
CASTGGILRGNQPQHF
>NA|TRBJ2-2|TRBV6-5|NA
TGTGCCAGCAGTCTCCCCGCCGGGGAGCTGTTTTTT
CASSLPAGELFF
>many|TRBJ1-1|TRBV7-4|NA
TGTGCCAGCAGCCCCTACAGGGAAATCGGGGACACTGAAGCTTTCTTT
CASSPYREIGDTEAFF
>NA|TRBJ2-7|TRBV12-3/TRBV12-4|TRBD1
TGTGCCAGCAGTTTCATGGGACAGGGGTCCTACGAGCAGTACTTC
CASSFMGQGSYEQYF
>many|TRBJ2-1|TRBV4-2|TRBD2
TGTGCCAGCAGCCCGAGGACTAGCGGGGGATATAGCCCATTATACAATGAGCAGTTCTTC
CASSPRTSGGYSPLYNEQFF
>NA|TRBJ2-2|TRBV20-1|NA
TGCAGTGCTCGAACGGTCGGCCTCGGACTGGAGGCCAACACCGGGGAGCTGTTTTTT
CSARTVGLGLEANTGELFF
>NA|TRBJ2-1|TRBV3-1|TRBD2
TGTGCCAGCAGCCAAAGGCCTAGCGGGGGCCCCTCCTACAATGAGCAGTTCTTC
CASSQRPSGGPSYNEQFF
>many|TRBJ1-2|TRBV28|NA
TGTGCCAGCAGTCCACCCGCGTTGGGCGGAGCTAACTATGGCTACACCTTC
CASSPPALGGANYGYTF
>many|TRBJ2-4|TRBV7-3|NA
TGTGCCAGCAGCTTAGATTCGGACAGTAAAAACATTCAGTACTTC
CASSLDSDSKNIQYF
>many|TRBJ2-5|TRBV7-6|TRBD1
TGTGCCAGCAGCTTAGGGACAGGGGCGTATGAGACCCAGTACTTC
CASSLGTGAYETQYF
>NA|TRBJ1-1|TRBV29-1|TRBD1
TGCAGCGGCGGCAGACAGGGGAGAGGAACTGAAGCTTTCTTT
CSGGRQGRGTEAFF
>NA|TRBJ2-2|TRBV7-3|NA
TGTGCCAGCAGCTTAAACTACGGCACCGGGGAGCTGTTTTTT
CASSLNYGTGELFF
>NA|TRBJ2-1|TRBV7-3|TRBD2
TGTGCCAGCAGCTTAACCGGCCCCGCGGGGGGGCTTAACAATGAGCAGTTCTTC
CASSLTGPAGGLNNEQFF
>many|TRBJ2-5|TRBV7-9|NA
TGTGCCAGCAGCCAGACCGGGACGGAAGAGACCCAGTACTTC
CASSQTGTEETQYF
>NA|TRBJ2-7|TRBV29-1|NA
TGCAGCGTTGGTCAGGGATCTTTCTACGAGCAGTACTTC
CSVGQGSFYEQYF
>few|TRBJ2-2|TRBV6-5|NA
TGTGCCAGCAGTTACTCGAGTCTAGCCAACACCGGGGAGCTGTTTTTT
CASSYSSLANTGELFF
>NA|TRBJ1-2|TRBV4-2|NA
TGTGCCAGCAGCCCAGGGGTGGGTGGCTACACCTTC
CASSPGVGGYTF
>few|TRBJ1-2|TRBV20-1|NA
TGCAGTGCTAGAGGGGGGGGACCATGGGGCACCTTC
CSARGGGPWGTF
>few|TRBJ2-7|TRBV6-6|NA
TGTGCCAGCACCCCCGGGGAGCTTAAGGGGACCTACGAGCAGTACTTC
CASTPGELKGTYEQYF
>NA|TRBJ2-5|TRBV20-1|TRBD1
TGCAGTTCGTGGAACAGGGGTCTAGAGACCCAGTACTTC
CSSWNRGLETQYF
>NA|TRBJ1-2|TRBV20-1|TRBD1
TGCAGTGCTCGCTCCCCACAGGGGGTTGATGGCTACACCTTC
CSARSPQGVDGYTF
>few|TRBJ2-7|TRBV2|NA
TGTGCCAGCATCCGGGGTTCCTACGAGCAGTACTTC
CASIRGSYEQYF
>many|TRBJ2-1|TRBV7-2|TRBD1
TGTGCCAGCAGCCACACTCGCGACAGGGTCCTCAATGAGCAGTTCTTC
CASSHTRDRVLNEQFF
>few|TRBJ1-6|TRBV18|NA
TGTGCCAGCTCACCGACAGTCCACCTAGATAATTCACCCCTCCACTTT
CASSPTVHLDNSPLHF
>NA|TRBJ2-1|TRBV27|NA
TGTGCCAGCAGTCCCTTGAGCGGCAGCGCCTACAATGAGCAGTTCTTC
CASSPLSGSAYNEQFF
>NA|TRBJ1-2|TRBV7-9|NA
TGTGCCAGCAGCTCGGACCCGGAACAGGGATTAGGTGATGGCTACACCTTC
CASSSDPEQGLGDGYTF
>many|TRBJ2-3|TRBV4-3|NA
TGCGCCAGCAGCCAAGATCGGGCGGGAAGCACAGATACGCAGTATTTT
CASSQDRAGSTDTQYF
>many|TRBJ1-2|TRBV7-2|TRBD1
TGTGCCAGCAGGCCGAACTACAGGGGGCTTTACGGCTACACCTTC
CASRPNYRGLYGYTF
>few|TRBJ1-3|TRBV9|NA
TGTGCCAGCAGCGTAGGAATCCGGGAACGCACTCCGTCTGGAAACACCATATATTTT
CASSVGIRERTPSGNTIYF
>many|TRBJ2-3|TRBV7-9|TRBD2
TGTGCCAGCAGCTCCCTGGGACTAGAAGGTACAGATACGCAGTATTTT
CASSSLGLEGTDTQYF
>many|TRBJ1-1|TRBV6-2/TRBV6-3|NA
TGTGCCAGCAGCTATACGTTTGGAAACACTGAAGCTTTCTTT
CASSYTFGNTEAFF
>many|TRBJ1-1|TRBV7-2|NA
TGTGCCAGCAGCTTTTTTATACAGGTCGCGGAAGCTTTCTTT
CASSFFIQVAEAFF
>few|TRBJ2-7|TRBV19|TRBD1
TGTGCCAGTAGTGTGGGACAGGCGAGCTCCTACGAGCAGTACTTC
CASSVGQASSYEQYF